The 16 T cell receptor beta chains listed next were all sequenced from one sample in a study of radiotherapy plus CTLA-4 blockade in lung cancer. Clones were read by immunoSEQ multiplex PCR, and TCRdb kept only the in-frame ones, dropping some. The sample has roughly 97,000 clones; approximately 75% are singletons. The sequencing here drew on peripheral blood, taken from a patient treated with radiotherapy plus ipilimumab. All receptors come from a human donor with non-small cell lung cancer who had a partial response to radiotherapy plus ipilimumab. Some clones in this sample may be carry-over from other donors' samples.

The rearrangement links TRBV5-5 to TRBJ1-2, with a weak D call TRBD1 (6 bases). V was trimmed by 0 bases and J by 8 bases, leaving 14 bases between them. This CDR3 region has 14 residues. Germline assignment: CDR1 SGHKS and CDR2 YYEKEE (reference sequence). Written as DNA, the CDR3 is TGTGCCAGCAGCTTGGCTGGGGACCAGGGGGGCTACACCTTC. Translation gives CASSLAGDQGGYTF.

The chain joins TRBV19 to TRBJ2-1; TRBD2 matches at 11 bases. With V trimmed by 8 bases and J by 5 bases, 8 bases remained unmatched. This CDR3 is built from 15 residues. Germline V gives CDR1 LNHDA, CDR2 SQIVND (reference sequence). The CDR3: CASVRGLAANNEQFF. CDR3 nucleotides: TGTGCCAGTGTGAGGGGACTAGCGGCGAACAATGAGCAGTTCTTC.

The rearrangement uses TRBV18 and TRBJ2-5; TRBD1 matches 9 bases. The ends lost 8 bases at V and 4 bases at J; junction bases unmatched: 8. There are 14 residues in the CDR3. Germline CDR1 and CDR2: KGHSH and LQKENI. CDR3 amino acids: CASTQDRGPETQYF. The DNA for the CDR3 is TGTGCCAGCACCCAGGACAGGGGACCAGAGACCCAGTACTTC. The full variable domain, rest sourced from reference TRBV18 and TRBJ2-5, is NAGVMQNPRHLVRRRGQEARLRCSPMKGHSHVYWYRQLPEEGLKFMVYLQKENIIDESGMPKERFSAEFPKEGPSILRIQQVVRGDSAAYFCASTQDRGPETQYFGPGTRLLVL.

V usage is TRBV5-4 and J usage is TRBJ2-5, with 8 bases fitting TRBD2. From germline, CDR1 is SGHNT and CDR2 YYREEE (reference sequence). Unmatched junction bases numbered 12, after V lost 0 bases and J lost 5 bases. This CDR3 region has 17 residues. CDR3 DNA sequence: TGTGCCAGCAGCTTGGTAGGGCGGGGGGCCTCTAGGGAGACCCAGTACTTC. Encoded protein: CASSLVGRGASRETQYF.

The chain carries TRBV5-1 and TRBJ2-1; 13 nucleotides align to TRBD2. Germline V gene sequence: CDR1 SGHRS, CDR2 YFSETQ. V dropped 4 bases and J dropped 12; count of bases not matched to a gene: 7. This CDR3 is 14 amino acids long. DNA of the CDR3: TGCGCCAGCAGCCCCTGGACTAGCGGGGGACCGCAGTTCTTC. Translation: CASSPWTSGGPQFF.

The chain links TRBV18 to TRBJ2-5; TRBD1 aligns across 9 bases. J was trimmed by 4 bases and V by 5 bases; bases with no gene match: 2. The germline V gene has CDR1 KGHSH and CDR2 LQKENI. The CDR3 runs to 13 residues. Here the CDR3 DNA reads TGTGCCAGCTCAACGGGACAGGGAGAGACCCAGTACTTC. It translates to CASSTGQGETQYF.

This clone came up a few times. The CDR3: CASSLPLARDTGELFF. CDR3 nucleotides: TGTGCCAGCAGCTTGCCACTAGCGCGGGACACCGGGGAGCTGTTTTTT. The chain combines TRBV5-6 with TRBJ2-2, with TRBD2 matching 7 bases. Trimming cost V 1 base and J 3 bases; bases outside gene matches: 6. The CDR3 covers 16 residues. In germline, CDR1 is SGHDT, CDR2 YYEEEE.

As concerns this clone: Other DNA sequences within the sample encode an identical CDR3. The chain employs TRBV10-3 and TRBJ2-7; no firm D call. This CDR3 has 12 residues. The germline CDR1 and CDR2 sequences are ENHRY and SYGVKD. With 8 bases removed from V and 0 bases from J, the gap between germline ends came to 8 bases. The chain's CDR3 is CAISDNSYEQYF. The CDR3 DNA sequence: TGTGCCATCTCCGACAACTCCTACGAGCAGTACTTC.

The CDR3 sequence: CATNAGPNEQYF. For the CDR3, the DNA is TGTGCCACCAATGCAGGTCCCAACGAGCAGTACTTC. V usage is TRBV28 and J usage is TRBJ2-7, with D hard to call. CDR1 MDHEN and CDR2 SYDVKM come from the germline V gene. V was trimmed by 10 bases and J by 5 bases, leaving 15 bases between them. This CDR3 has 12 residues.

The chain uses TRBV11-2 and TRBJ2-5, with D possibly TRBD2 on 7 matching bases. The CDR3 extends over 15 amino acids. Germline CDR1 and CDR2: SGHAT and FQNNGV. Trimming stripped 5 bases from V and 6 bases from J, with 19 bases between. DNA of the CDR3: TGTGCCAGCAGCCCAGGGGTGAGGGGGGGAAAGACCCAGTACTTC. Translated: CASSPGVRGGKTQYF.

The chain employs TRBV5-4 and TRBJ2-2; 7 bases fit TRBD2. The CDR3 spans 15 residues. Germline assignment: CDR1 SGHNT and CDR2 YYREEE (reference sequence). V lost 4 bases, J lost 11 bases, and 14 bases stayed unmatched. The DNA of the CDR3 is TGTGCCAGCAGCCCGAGCGGGATCGCACCGGGTGAGCTGTTTTTT. It encodes CASSPSGIAPGELFF.

The rearrangement uses TRBV19 and TRBJ2-1; a weak D match, TRBD1 (6 bases). CDR3 length: 15 residues. Germline values: CDR1 LNHDA, CDR2 SQIVND (reference sequence). V was cut by 5 bases and J by 6 bases, with 17 bases left in between. The CDR3, as DNA: TGTGCCAGTAGTTTCCGGGACACTTCAGGCAATGAGCAGTTCTTC. It specifies CASSFRDTSGNEQFF.

This clone was detected a few times. V gene TRBV15 combines with J gene TRBJ1-4; D uncertain. The germline V gene has CDR1 LNHNV and CDR2 YYDKDF (reference sequence). V was pared by 1 base and J by 8 bases, with 14 bases between. This CDR3 comprises 15 residues. CDR3: CATSRGEKGGEKLFF. The CDR3 bases are TGTGCCACCAGCAGAGGTGAAAAGGGAGGCGAAAAACTGTTTTTT.

The V and J genes are TRBV5-4 and TRBJ1-2, with a weak D call TRBD1 (5 bases). Germline V CDR1 and CDR2: SGHNT, YYREEE (reference sequence). The CDR3 is made up of 13 amino acids. The V and J ends lost 0 bases and 8 bases respectively, with 11 bases between them. CDR3 bases: TGTGCCAGCAGCTTGGTAGGGGCAGGGGGCTACACCTTC. This codes for CASSLVGAGGYTF.

This clone has more than one count but fewer than ten. V is TRBV27 and J is TRBJ1-1, with D unclear. CDR3 length: 14 amino acids. V lost 4 bases and J lost 1, with 10 bases in between. CDR1 is MNHEY and CDR2 is SMNVEV in the germline V gene (reference sequence). CDR3 sequence: CASSSPGSNTEAFF. In DNA, the CDR3 is TGTGCCAGCAGTTCCCCGGGTTCGAACACTGAAGCTTTCTTT.

This chain uses TRBV4-1 with TRBJ2-7; no definite D call. The germline gives CDR1 MGHRA, CDR2 YSYEKL. The CDR3 extends over 15 amino acids. V was trimmed by 0 bases and J by 3 bases, leaving 12 bases between them. Written as DNA, the CDR3 is TGCGCCAGCAGCCAAGAAGAGGCGGTGAACTACGAGCAGTACTTC. This sequence encodes CASSQEEAVNYEQYF.